This note documents a single TCR beta chain sequence. The target antigen is unknown. This CDR3 contains 15 residues. V lost 3 bases to trimming and J lost 4 bases, with 18 bases between them. Germline lookup yields CDR1 DFQATT and CDR2 SNEGSKA (reference sequence). A J-beta primer mix and a sample-barcoded 5' primer were used in a second PCR of roughly 6 to 11 cycles. TCRdb redid the calling of the 5' RACE reads with MiXCR, one entry per CDR3 protein. This table holds about 1.5 million distinct CDR3 sequences, roughly 43% found once. This specimen comes from a study of blood T cells in healthy people across ages. Regarding the study as a whole: Naive CD4+ cells and diversity were both higher in long-lived donors than in aged donors. Estimates of diversity drawn from one million T cells were considered underestimates.

The rearrangement joins TRBV20-1 to TRBJ1-2; a weak D match, TRBD1 (5 bases). Sequencing was carried out using blood. This clonotype was obtained from a woman under 30 in good health. CDR3 sequence: CSARAIPGAIYGYTF. CDR3 coding DNA: TGCAGTGCTAGGGCGATTCCCGGGGCCATCTATGGCTACACCTTC.